This T cell receptor (beta chain) was observed in a study of cytomegalovirus exposure and HLA in healthy donors. About the research overall: Findings of an earlier analysis included roughly 110 million unique TCR beta sequences from about 180 million T cells.

In this sample, this clone turned up once. Its antigen is not known. J gave up 6 bases and V 1 base, and 14 bases lay outside the gene matches. The V gene's germline CDR1 is SEHNR and CDR2 FQNEAQ (reference sequence). This CDR3 has 19 amino acids. Broader study findings: Association of a missense DCLRE1C variant with TCR beta V- and J-gene trimming was reported in a later analysis. The study labeled more than 150 TCR beta chains cytomegalovirus-associated.

Sampled while nominally healthy, donors likely had unrecorded immune exposures. 13 Jbeta primers and 60 Vbeta primers were used for the PCR. Sequenced by immunoSEQ multiplex PCR; TCRdb stores in-frame clones only, minus some. The profile shows about 140,000 clones, 70% to 85% of them singletons. The chain recombines TRBV7-9 with TRBJ2-2; 10 bases map to TRBD2. The specimen was PBMCs. The clonotype originates from a woman in her 40s in good health and CMV-seronegative. CDR3 nucleotide sequence: TGTGCCAGCAGCTTAGGTCTTAGCGGGAGGCCGCCAGGAGCCGGGGAGCTGTTTTTT. This encodes CASSLGLSGRPPGAGELFF.